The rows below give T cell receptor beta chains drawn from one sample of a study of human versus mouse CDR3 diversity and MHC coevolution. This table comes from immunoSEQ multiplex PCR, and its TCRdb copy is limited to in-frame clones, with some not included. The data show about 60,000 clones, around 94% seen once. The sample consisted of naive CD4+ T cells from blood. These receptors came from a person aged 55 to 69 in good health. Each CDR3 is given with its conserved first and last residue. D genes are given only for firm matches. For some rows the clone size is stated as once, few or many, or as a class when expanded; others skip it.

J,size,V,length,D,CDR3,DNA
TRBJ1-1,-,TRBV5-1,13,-,CASSFREGTEAFF,TGCGCCAGCAGCTTCAGGGAGGGCACTGAAGCTTTCTTT
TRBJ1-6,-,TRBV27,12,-,CASSAAGSPLHF,TGTGCCAGCAGTGCGGCCGGTTCACCCCTCCACTTT
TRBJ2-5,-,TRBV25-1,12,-,CASSEVSGTQYF,TGTGCCAGCAGTGAAGTATCAGGGACCCAGTACTTC
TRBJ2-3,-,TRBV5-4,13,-,CASSTPGADTQYF,TGTGCCAGCAGTACCCCAGGGGCAGATACGCAGTATTTT
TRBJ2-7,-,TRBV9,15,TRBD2,CASSITSGRFHEQYF,TGTGCCAGCAGCATAACTAGCGGGAGATTCCACGAGCAGTACTTC
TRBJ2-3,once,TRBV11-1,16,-,CASSLGRVGFTDTQYF,TGTGCCAGCAGCTTAGGCAGGGTTGGGTTCACAGATACGCAGTATTTT
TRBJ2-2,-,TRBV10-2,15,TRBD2,CASNELAGNTGELFF,TGCGCCAGCAACGAACTAGCGGGAAATACCGGGGAGCTGTTTTTT
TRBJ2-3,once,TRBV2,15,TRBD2,CATATSGRGTDTQYF,TGTGCTACTGCAACTAGCGGGAGGGGCACAGATACGCAGTATTTT
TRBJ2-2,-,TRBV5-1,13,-,CASSSTVTGELFF,TGCGCCAGCAGCTCCACAGTCACCGGGGAGCTGTTTTTT
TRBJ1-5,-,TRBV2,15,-,CASSESRGNNQPQHF,TGTGCCAGCAGTGAAAGCAGGGGCAACAATCAGCCCCAGCATTTT
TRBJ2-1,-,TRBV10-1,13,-,CASSGGTYNEQFF,TGCGCCAGCAGCGGGGGAACCTACAATGAGCAGTTCTTC
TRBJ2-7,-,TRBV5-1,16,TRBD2,CASSLDSGGPWVEQYF,TGCGCCAGCAGCTTGGATAGCGGGGGCCCTTGGGTCGAGCAGTACTTC
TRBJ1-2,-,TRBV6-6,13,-,CASSSGVNYGYTF,TGTGCCAGCAGCTCCGGGGTCAACTATGGCTACACCTTC
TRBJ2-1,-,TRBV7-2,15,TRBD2,CASRFTSGSYNEQFF,TGTGCCAGCAGGTTCACTAGCGGGTCCTACAATGAGCAGTTCTTC
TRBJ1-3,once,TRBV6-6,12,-,CASGQPGNTIYF,TGTGCCAGCGGACAGCCTGGAAACACCATATATTTT
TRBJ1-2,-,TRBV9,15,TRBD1,CASSPRSGTGYGYTF,TGTGCCAGCAGCCCCCGAAGCGGGACAGGCTATGGCTACACCTTC
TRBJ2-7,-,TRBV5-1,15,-,CASSPQGGTSEEQYF,TGCGCCAGCAGCCCCCAGGGTGGGACTTCGGAAGAGCAGTACTTC
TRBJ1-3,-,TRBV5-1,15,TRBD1,CASSLGQGAEYTIYF,TGCGCCAGCAGCTTGGGACAGGGCGCGGAATACACCATATATTTT
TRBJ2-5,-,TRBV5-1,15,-,CASSSQIGKQETQYF,TGCGCCAGCAGCTCACAGATAGGAAAACAAGAGACCCAGTACTTC
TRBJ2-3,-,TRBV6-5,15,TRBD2,CASRGRLAGTDTQYF,TGTGCCAGCAGGGGACGACTAGCGGGCACAGATACGCAGTATTTT
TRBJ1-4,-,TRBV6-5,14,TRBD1,CASRTRGRREKLFF,TGTGCCAGCAGAACCAGGGGGAGGAGGGAAAAACTGTTTTTT
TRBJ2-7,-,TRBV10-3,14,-,CAISESRAPDEQYF,TGTGCCATCAGTGAGTCGAGAGCTCCGGACGAGCAGTACTTC
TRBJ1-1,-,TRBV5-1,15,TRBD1,CASSFETGENTEAFF,TGCGCCAGCAGCTTTGAAACAGGGGAGAACACTGAAGCTTTCTTT
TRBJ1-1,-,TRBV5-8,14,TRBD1,CASSFYNPGQQAFF,TGTGCCAGCAGCTTCTACAACCCGGGACAGCAAGCTTTCTTT
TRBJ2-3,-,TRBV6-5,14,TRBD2,CASSLAGGRDTQYF,TGTGCCAGCAGTTTGGCAGGCGGGAGAGATACGCAGTATTTT
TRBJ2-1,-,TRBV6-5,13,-,CASSIRGINEQFF,TGTGCCAGCAGTATACGGGGGATCAATGAGCAGTTCTTC
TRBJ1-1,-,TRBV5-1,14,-,CASSFTGGVTEAFF,TGCGCCAGCAGCTTTACCGGCGGGGTCACTGAAGCTTTCTTT
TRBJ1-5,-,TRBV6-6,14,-,CASSYRGLRQPQHF,TGTGCCAGCAGTTACAGAGGTTTAAGGCAGCCCCAGCATTTT
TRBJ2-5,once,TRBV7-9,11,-,CASSFRETQYF,TGTGCCAGCAGCTTTCGGGAGACCCAGTACTTC
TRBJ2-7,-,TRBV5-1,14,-,CASSLQTTSYEQYF,TGCGCCAGCAGCTTGCAAACTACGTCCTACGAGCAGTACTTC
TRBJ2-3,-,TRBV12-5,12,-,CASRRDSDTQYF,TGTGCTAGTCGACGGGATTCAGATACGCAGTATTTT
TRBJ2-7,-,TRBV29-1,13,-,CSVGGDTYYEQYF,TGCAGCGTGGGAGGGGACACCTACTACGAGCAGTACTTC
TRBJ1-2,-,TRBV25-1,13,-,CASRETGDHGYTF,TGTGCCAGCAGGGAGACAGGAGATCATGGCTACACCTTC
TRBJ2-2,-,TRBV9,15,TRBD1,CASSETGQATGELFF,TGTGCCAGCAGCGAGACGGGACAGGCGACCGGGGAGCTGTTTTTT
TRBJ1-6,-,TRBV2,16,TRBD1,CASHDRGMGRNSPLHF,TGTGCCAGCCATGACAGGGGGATGGGAAGGAATTCACCCCTCCACTTT
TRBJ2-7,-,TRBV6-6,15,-,CASSLGQYSTYEQYF,TGTGCCAGCAGCCTAGGACAGTACAGTACCTACGAGCAGTACTTC
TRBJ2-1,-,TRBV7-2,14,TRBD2,CASSFGLAGDEQFF,TGTGCCAGCAGCTTCGGACTAGCGGGAGATGAGCAGTTCTTC
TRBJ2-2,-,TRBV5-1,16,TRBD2,CASSATSGANTGELFF,TGCGCCAGCAGCGCGACTAGCGGGGCGAACACCGGGGAGCTGTTTTTT
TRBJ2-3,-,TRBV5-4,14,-,CASSFPRETNTQYF,TGTGCCAGCAGCTTCCCCCGGGAGACTAATACGCAGTATTTT
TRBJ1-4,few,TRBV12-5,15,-,CASGLGGSTNEKLFF,TGTGCTAGTGGTTTGGGGGGCTCAACTAATGAAAAACTGTTTTTT
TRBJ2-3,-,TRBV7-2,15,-,CASSTSGLPTDTQYF,TGTGCCAGCAGCACGAGCGGGCTTCCCACAGATACGCAGTATTTT
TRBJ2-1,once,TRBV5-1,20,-,CASSLAGRINSRGQHNEQFF,TGCGCCAGCAGCTTGGCCGGCAGGATAAACAGTAGGGGACAACACAATGAGCAGTTCTTC
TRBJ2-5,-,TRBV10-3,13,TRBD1,CAIRTGQGETQYF,TGTGCCATCCGCACGGGACAGGGAGAGACCCAGTACTTC
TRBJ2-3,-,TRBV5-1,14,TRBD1,CASSFDRGTDTQYF,TGCGCCAGCAGCTTTGACAGGGGGACAGATACGCAGTATTTT
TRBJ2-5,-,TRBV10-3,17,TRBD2,CAISVTSGRGGEETQYF,TGTGCCATCAGTGTTACTAGCGGGAGAGGGGGGGAAGAGACCCAGTACTTC
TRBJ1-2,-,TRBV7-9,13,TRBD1,CASQDRDNYGYTF,TGTGCCAGCCAAGACAGGGATAACTATGGCTACACCTTC
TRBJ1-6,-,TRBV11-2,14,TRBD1,CASRRDSSNSPLHF,TGTGCCAGCAGACGGGACAGCTCTAATTCACCCCTCCACTTT
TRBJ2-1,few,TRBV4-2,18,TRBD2,CASSQGPAGTSGFNEQFF,TGTGCCAGCAGCCAAGGTCCCGCCGGGACTAGCGGTTTTAATGAGCAGTTCTTC
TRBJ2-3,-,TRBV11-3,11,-,CASSLTDTQYF,TGTGCCAGCAGCTTAACTGATACGCAGTATTTT
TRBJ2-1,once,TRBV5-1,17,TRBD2,CASSLTSGRAGLNEQFF,TGCGCCAGCAGCTTAACTAGCGGGAGGGCCGGGTTGAATGAGCAGTTCTTC
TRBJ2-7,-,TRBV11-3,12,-,CASSLVEDEQYF,TGTGCCAGCAGCTTAGTTGAGGACGAGCAGTACTTC
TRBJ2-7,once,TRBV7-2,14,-,CASSPSGAPGEQYF,TGTGCCAGCAGCCCTTCCGGAGCGCCAGGGGAGCAGTACTTC
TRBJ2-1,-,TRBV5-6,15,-,CASSLRVGTYNEQFF,TGTGCCAGCAGCCTCAGGGTGGGGACCTACAATGAGCAGTTCTTC